Listed below are T cell receptor beta chains from one sample, sequenced in a study of blood T cell repertoires in COVID-19. Produced via immunoSEQ multiplex PCR; TCRdb's table is partial and in-frame only. Among 150,000 to 200,000 clones listed, 85% to 90% were seen once. Source material: peripheral blood. The receptors were sampled from a man between 18 and 35 years old with acute or convalescent COVID-19. The CDR3 runs from the conserved cysteine through the conserved F or W. The order of the fields is V gene, CDR3 protein.

TRBV30,CAWSEGATNEKLFF
TRBV18,CASSLQKGGSGNTEAFF
TRBV4-1,CASSGGESYEQYF
TRBV2,CASSEDREVDGYTF
TRBV10-3,CAISEAGERGQPQHF
TRBV25-1,CASSELGSNYGYTF
TRBV7-3,CASSSNSGNEAFF
TRBV18,CASSPEGFYGYTF
TRBV27,CASSFRPGGLPQHF
TRBV30,CAWSIGGGAETQYF
TRBV4-2,CASSQGSGTGRSPLHF
TRBV5-6,CASSFYLGNQPQHF
TRBV28,CASRRGAPYNEQFF
TRBV25-1,CASRGFRAESAEAFF
TRBV7-6,CASSLEGGSGNTIYF
TRBV4-1,CASSQGNLRRSERELFF
TRBV7-9,CASSLPESRQPEAFF
TRBV4-1,CASHSVFTQRFYEQYF
TRBV3-1/TRBV3-2,CASKDTGAGQPQHF
TRBV25-1,CASRLTGFRGEKLFF
TRBV5-1,CASSSGQGASYEQYF
TRBV6-5,CASSLQGDVNTEAFF
TRBV6-6,CASRFEGATNYGYTF
TRBV7-3,CASSLGGQGGETQYF
TRBV5-1,CASSFGGTSVETQYF
TRBV24-1,CATSDQGMGEQYF
TRBV9,CASSTNSINEKLFF
TRBV18,CASSPPGQFNENLFF
TRBV7-9,CASSRGDSNYGYTF
TRBV7-7,CASSSGRGRHTDTQYF
TRBV18,CASSPLLGSQETQYF
TRBV10-2,CASPPGTGNKRRQYF
TRBV3-1/TRBV3-2,CASSPPGQGLTNEKLFF
TRBV3-1/TRBV3-2,CASSQGGRGLVKNIQYF
TRBV12-3/TRBV12-4,CASSIRDNQPQHF
TRBV7-9,CASSWKTGEGANVLTF
TRBV12-3/TRBV12-4,CASTGNPNYGYTF
TRBV19,CASSIRGDQPQHF
TRBV11-2,CASSLAPQGPETQYF
TRBV3-1/TRBV3-2,CASSQVGAGSPLHF
TRBV18,CASSPRPGDHGYTF
TRBV7-2,CASSPYLQGARGEAFF
TRBV9,CASSLHREGYGYTF
TRBV9,CASSVDRQALGAGNTIYF
TRBV11-2,CASSSGLAGNTIYF
TRBV27,CASSRERGGPTDTQYF
TRBV11-2,CASSLEGTAYGYTF
TRBV24-1,CATSDLRTSGADTQYF